This TCR beta chain was found in a study of tissue T cells after allogeneic stem cell transplantation. Germline CDR1 and CDR2: LGHDT and YNNKEL (reference sequence). The CDR3 consists of 15 residues. Deletions cut 0 bases from V and 5 bases from J, with 11 bases between. TCRdb's table, derived via immunoSEQ multiplex PCR, lists solely in-frame clones and lacks some. The table lists 8,000 to 10,000 clones, about three fifths of them singletons. The input for sequencing was tissue from the jejunum, taken at autopsy. This chain joins TRBV3-1 (or the pseudogene TRBV3-2) and TRBJ1-5, with unresolved D. The TCR comes from a woman between 18 and 55 years old with breast cancer. The CDR3 DNA sequence: TGTGCCAGCAGCCAAGACGTCAGGACGGATCAGCCCCAGCATTTT. It is translated as CASSQDVRTDQPQHF.